These T cell receptor beta chains were read from a single sample in a study of shared clonotypes between healthy human individuals. Libraries were prepared by immunoSEQ multiplex PCR; TCRdb keeps only in-frame clonotypes and omits some of them. Altogether roughly 1,000,000 clones are present, 75% to 85% being singletons, with the ten largest covering approximately 0.5%. Sample: memory CD4+ T cells from PBMCs. The receptor set was obtained from a man aged 18-30 years in good health. Some clones in this sample may be carry-over from other donors' samples. CDR3s include the opening cysteine and the closing phenylalanine or tryptophan. A D gene is named only where the DNA matches it firmly. The listing skips clone size in some rows; elsewhere it reads once, few, many or a size class.

clone size: NA
V gene: TRBV9
J gene: TRBJ1-3
D gene: NA
CDR3 protein: CASSVKRGDENTIYF
CDR3 DNA: TGTGCCAGCAGCGTGAAGAGGGGAGACGAAAACACCATATATTTT

clone size: NA
V gene: TRBV28
J gene: TRBJ1-1
D gene: TRBD1
CDR3 protein: CASSQRLTGDTEAFF
CDR3 DNA: TGTGCCAGCAGTCAACGGCTCACAGGGGACACTGAAGCTTTCTTT

clone size: NA
V gene: TRBV5-4
J gene: TRBJ2-5
D gene: TRBD1
CDR3 protein: CASSSQGQAETQYF
CDR3 DNA: TGTGCCAGCAGCTCACAGGGACAGGCAGAGACCCAGTACTTC

clone size: NA
V gene: TRBV2
J gene: TRBJ1-1
D gene: NA
CDR3 protein: CASMGSLTGTEAFF
CDR3 DNA: TGTGCCAGCATGGGCAGCCTAACGGGCACTGAAGCTTTCTTT

clone size: NA
V gene: TRBV28
J gene: TRBJ1-3
D gene: NA
CDR3 protein: CASSILKGTIYF
CDR3 DNA: TGTGCCAGCAGCATCCTCAAAGGGACCATATATTTT

clone size: once
V gene: TRBV5-1
J gene: TRBJ2-3
D gene: NA
CDR3 protein: CASSPLVPGITDTQYF
CDR3 DNA: TGCGCCAGCAGCCCCCTAGTACCAGGGATCACAGATACGCAGTATTTT

clone size: NA
V gene: TRBV5-1
J gene: TRBJ2-2
D gene: NA
CDR3 protein: CASSPGFPVNTGELFF
CDR3 DNA: TGCGCCAGCAGCCCCGGATTTCCAGTGAACACCGGGGAGCTGTTTTTT

clone size: NA
V gene: TRBV29-1
J gene: TRBJ2-1
D gene: TRBD2
CDR3 protein: CSVAGWLAGGLEQFF
CDR3 DNA: TGCAGCGTTGCAGGATGGCTAGCGGGAGGTCTCGAGCAGTTCTTC

clone size: NA
V gene: TRBV7-2
J gene: TRBJ1-5
D gene: NA
CDR3 protein: CASSFRANQPQHF
CDR3 DNA: TGTGCCAGCAGTTTCAGGGCCAATCAGCCCCAGCATTTT

clone size: once
V gene: TRBV7-9
J gene: TRBJ2-5
D gene: TRBD1
CDR3 protein: CASSPTGTGGKETQYF
CDR3 DNA: TGTGCCAGCAGCCCGACCGGGACAGGGGGCAAAGAGACCCAGTACTTC

clone size: NA
V gene: TRBV5-1
J gene: TRBJ1-1
D gene: NA
CDR3 protein: CASSLVGGSEAFF
CDR3 DNA: TGCGCCAGCAGCTTGGTCGGGGGCTCTGAAGCTTTCTTT

clone size: NA
V gene: TRBV28
J gene: TRBJ1-4
D gene: NA
CDR3 protein: CASSLWARGATNEKLFF
CDR3 DNA: TGTGCCAGCAGTTTATGGGCGAGGGGAGCAACTAATGAAAAACTGTTTTTT

clone size: few
V gene: TRBV15
J gene: TRBJ2-3
D gene: TRBD2
CDR3 protein: CATSRDLSGTNTDTQYF
CDR3 DNA: TGTGCCACCAGCAGAGATCTGAGCGGGACCAACACAGATACGCAGTATTTT

clone size: NA
V gene: TRBV28
J gene: TRBJ2-3
D gene: NA
CDR3 protein: CASISLRGTDTQYF
CDR3 DNA: TGTGCCAGCATTTCACTTAGGGGCACAGATACGCAGTATTTT

clone size: NA
V gene: TRBV14
J gene: TRBJ1-2
D gene: NA
CDR3 protein: CASSRRGDGHYGYTF
CDR3 DNA: TGTGCCAGCAGCCGGAGGGGGGACGGGCACTATGGCTACACCTTC

clone size: NA
V gene: TRBV19
J gene: TRBJ2-5
D gene: NA
CDR3 protein: CASSERYQETQYF
CDR3 DNA: TGTGCCAGTAGTGAAAGGTACCAAGAGACCCAGTACTTC

clone size: many
V gene: TRBV11-2
J gene: TRBJ2-7
D gene: NA
CDR3 protein: CASSLDFAGAAEQYF
CDR3 DNA: TGTGCCAGCAGCTTAGATTTTGCGGGGGCAGCCGAGCAGTACTTC

clone size: NA
V gene: TRBV11-2
J gene: TRBJ2-7
D gene: TRBD2
CDR3 protein: CASRSLAGGFRGEQYF
CDR3 DNA: TGTGCCAGCAGGTCACTAGCGGGAGGCTTTCGAGGGGAGCAGTACTTC

clone size: NA
V gene: TRBV18
J gene: TRBJ2-5
D gene: NA
CDR3 protein: CASSPPGLETQYF
CDR3 DNA: TGTGCCAGCTCACCACCGGGGTTGGAGACCCAGTACTTC

clone size: NA
V gene: TRBV11-3
J gene: TRBJ2-7
D gene: NA
CDR3 protein: CASSPAPSREQYF
CDR3 DNA: TGTGCCAGCAGCCCCGCACCCTCGCGCGAGCAGTACTTC

clone size: NA
V gene: TRBV28
J gene: TRBJ1-4
D gene: NA
CDR3 protein: CASSPPRGGFEKLFF
CDR3 DNA: TGTGCCAGCAGTCCGCCACGGGGGGGGTTTGAAAAACTATTTTTT

clone size: NA
V gene: TRBV5-8
J gene: TRBJ2-7
D gene: TRBD2
CDR3 protein: CASSLGVSGTYEQYF
CDR3 DNA: TGTGCCAGCAGCTTGGGTGTTAGCGGGACCTACGAGCAGTACTTC

clone size: NA
V gene: TRBV2
J gene: TRBJ1-5
D gene: NA
CDR3 protein: CASSEVDDQPQHF
CDR3 DNA: TGTGCCAGCAGTGAAGTGGACGATCAGCCCCAGCATTTT

clone size: NA
V gene: TRBV6-1
J gene: TRBJ2-2
D gene: NA
CDR3 protein: CASSVNRDRGTGELFF
CDR3 DNA: TGTGCCAGCAGTGTGAACAGGGATAGGGGCACCGGGGAGCTGTTTTTT

clone size: once
V gene: TRBV5-1
J gene: TRBJ2-2
D gene: TRBD1
CDR3 protein: CASSQNTGVISGELFF
CDR3 DNA: TGCGCCAGCAGCCAGAATACAGGGGTAATAAGCGGGGAGCTGTTTTTT

clone size: once
V gene: TRBV15
J gene: TRBJ1-2
D gene: NA
CDR3 protein: CATSKDNYGYTF
CDR3 DNA: TGTGCCACCAGCAAAGATAACTATGGCTACACCTTC

clone size: NA
V gene: TRBV28
J gene: TRBJ1-5
D gene: NA
CDR3 protein: CASSSMAGGEQPQHF
CDR3 DNA: TGTGCCAGCAGTTCGATGGCCGGGGGCGAGCAGCCCCAGCATTTT

clone size: NA
V gene: TRBV7-7
J gene: TRBJ2-5
D gene: NA
CDR3 protein: CASSSGAGKQTQYF
CDR3 DNA: TGTGCCAGCAGCTCTGGGGCGGGAAAGCAGACCCAGTACTTC

clone size: NA
V gene: TRBV28
J gene: TRBJ2-3
D gene: NA
CDR3 protein: CASSSPGGTDTQYF
CDR3 DNA: TGTGCCAGCAGTTCACCAGGGGGCACAGATACGCAGTATTTT

clone size: NA
V gene: TRBV2
J gene: TRBJ1-5
D gene: NA
CDR3 protein: CASSERPLNSNQPQHF
CDR3 DNA: TGTGCCAGCAGTGAAAGGCCGCTTAATAGCAATCAGCCCCAGCATTTT

clone size: NA
V gene: TRBV11-1
J gene: TRBJ2-3
D gene: NA
CDR3 protein: CASSLGLRGTDTQYF
CDR3 DNA: TGTGCCAGCAGCTTAGGGTTGCGGGGCACAGATACGCAGTATTTT

clone size: NA
V gene: TRBV5-1
J gene: TRBJ2-3
D gene: NA
CDR3 protein: CASSLGTQPRTQYF
CDR3 DNA: TGCGCCAGCAGCTTGGGGACTCAGCCTCGTACGCAGTATTTT

clone size: NA
V gene: TRBV11-3
J gene: TRBJ1-5
D gene: NA
CDR3 protein: CASSFPGQHF
CDR3 DNA: TGTGCCAGCAGCTTCCCGGGCCAGCATTTT

clone size: many
V gene: TRBV28
J gene: TRBJ2-2
D gene: TRBD2
CDR3 protein: CASSLYARTSGRAGELFF
CDR3 DNA: TGTGCCAGCAGTTTATACGCTAGGACTAGCGGGAGGGCCGGGGAGCTGTTTTTT

clone size: once
V gene: TRBV5-1
J gene: TRBJ1-2
D gene: NA
CDR3 protein: CASSLNSNYGYTF
CDR3 DNA: TGCGCCAGCAGCTTGAATTCTAACTATGGCTACACCTTC

clone size: few
V gene: TRBV2
J gene: TRBJ2-3
D gene: TRBD2
CDR3 protein: CASTHGLAGGGDTQYF
CDR3 DNA: TGTGCCAGCACCCACGGCCTAGCGGGAGGTGGCGATACGCAGTATTTT

clone size: few
V gene: TRBV4-3
J gene: TRBJ2-7
D gene: TRBD1
CDR3 protein: CASSQDLGQGAREQYF
CDR3 DNA: TGCGCCAGCAGCCAAGATCTCGGACAGGGGGCGCGAGAGCAGTACTTC

clone size: once
V gene: TRBV28
J gene: TRBJ2-2
D gene: NA
CDR3 protein: CASSLPVGSGELFF
CDR3 DNA: TGTGCCAGCAGTCTCCCCGTGGGATCCGGGGAGCTGTTTTTT

clone size: NA
V gene: TRBV7-2
J gene: TRBJ2-1
D gene: NA
CDR3 protein: CASSLRQFWEQFF
CDR3 DNA: TGTGCCAGCAGCCTGAGACAGTTTTGGGAGCAGTTCTTC

clone size: NA
V gene: TRBV2
J gene: TRBJ2-3
D gene: NA
CDR3 protein: CASTQKDTQYF
CDR3 DNA: TGTGCCAGCACTCAGAAAGATACGCAGTATTTT

clone size: NA
V gene: TRBV11-1
J gene: TRBJ2-5
D gene: NA
CDR3 protein: CASSPKYHNQEAQYF
CDR3 DNA: TGTGCCAGCAGCCCAAAATATCATAACCAAGAGGCCCAGTACTTC

clone size: NA
V gene: TRBV27
J gene: TRBJ1-2
D gene: NA
CDR3 protein: CASSRDGNYGYTF
CDR3 DNA: TGTGCCAGCAGTCGAGACGGCAACTATGGCTACACCTTC

clone size: NA
V gene: TRBV28
J gene: TRBJ2-2
D gene: NA
CDR3 protein: CASSRQVTGELFF
CDR3 DNA: TGTGCCAGCAGCAGACAGGTCACCGGGGAGCTGTTTTTT

clone size: NA
V gene: TRBV6-5
J gene: TRBJ1-1
D gene: NA
CDR3 protein: CASSWGTEAFF
CDR3 DNA: TGTGCCAGCAGCTGGGGGACTGAAGCTTTCTTT

clone size: NA
V gene: TRBV27
J gene: TRBJ1-1
D gene: TRBD1
CDR3 protein: CASSSLRPGRQGGMNTEAFF
CDR3 DNA: TGTGCCAGCAGTTCTTTAAGGCCTGGGCGACAGGGGGGGATGAACACTGAAGCTTTCTTT

clone size: NA
V gene: TRBV5-1
J gene: TRBJ2-7
D gene: TRBD2
CDR3 protein: CASSQGTSVFYEQYF
CDR3 DNA: TGCGCCAGCAGCCAGGGGACTAGCGTTTTCTACGAGCAGTACTTC

clone size: NA
V gene: TRBV28
J gene: TRBJ1-2
D gene: TRBD1
CDR3 protein: CASSLPAGGDYGYTF
CDR3 DNA: TGTGCCAGCAGTTTGCCCGCAGGGGGCGACTATGGCTACACCTTC

clone size: NA
V gene: TRBV9
J gene: TRBJ2-7
D gene: TRBD2
CDR3 protein: CASSVSTSGFYEQYF
CDR3 DNA: TGTGCCAGCAGCGTATCGACTAGCGGGTTCTACGAGCAGTACTTC

clone size: NA
V gene: TRBV6-6
J gene: TRBJ1-2
D gene: NA
CDR3 protein: CASSLDGNYGYTF
CDR3 DNA: TGTGCCAGCAGTCTAGACGGAAACTATGGCTACACCTTC

clone size: NA
V gene: TRBV11-2
J gene: TRBJ2-1
D gene: NA
CDR3 protein: CASIDLGGGKNEQFF
CDR3 DNA: TGTGCCAGCATCGATCTGGGAGGGGGGAAGAATGAGCAGTTCTTC